These 29 T cell receptor beta chains originate from one sample sequenced in a study of blood T cell repertoires in COVID-19. Clones were sequenced by immunoSEQ multiplex PCR, and TCRdb holds only the in-frame ones, with some missing. The table shows around 70,000 clones, with 80% occurring only once. Sequenced: peripheral blood. Receptor source: a man between 65 and 85 years old who had recovered from COVID-19.

The gene calls are TRBV7-9 and TRBJ2-7; weak D call: TRBD2 (5 bases). CDR3 length: 13 residues. V lost 1 base, J lost 4 bases, and 8 bases lay in between. CDR1 and CDR2 (germline): SEHNR, FQNEAQ (reference sequence). The DNA of the CDR3 is TGTGCCAGCAGCTTAGGAGCGGTTTACGAGCAGTACTTC. As protein: CASSLGAVYEQYF.

V is TRBV27 and J is TRBJ2-5; D might be TRBD2 (6 bases). V was trimmed by 5 bases and J by 1 base, leaving 20 bases between them. The CDR3 totals 17 residues. Germline-derived CDR1 and CDR2 are MNHEY and SMNVEV (reference sequence). In DNA form, the CDR3 reads TGTGCCAGCAGTCTCGACTTAGCGGTAACCACCCAAGAGACCCAGTACTTC. It codes for CASSLDLAVTTQETQYF.

The rearrangement uses TRBV4-3 and TRBJ2-3; unclear D gene. Trimming removed 1 base at V and 0 bases at J, with 11 bases between. Germline V CDR1 and CDR2: LGHNA, YSLEER. This CDR3 is 16 amino acids long. The CDR3 sequence is CASSQGSPGSTDTQYF. The CDR3 DNA is TGCGCCAGCAGCCAAGGTTCTCCAGGAAGCACAGATACGCAGTATTTT.

The V and J genes are TRBV4-3 and TRBJ2-7; D is possibly TRBD2 (6 bases). The CDR3 has 15 residues. V was cut by 0 bases and J by 6 bases, with 15 bases left in between. The germline V gene encodes CDR1 LGHNA and CDR2 YSLEER. The CDR3 loop is CASSQELSFGGEQYF. CDR3 nucleotide sequence: TGCGCCAGCAGCCAAGAGTTGTCCTTCGGGGGCGAGCAGTACTTC.

The V and J genes are TRBV11-3 and TRBJ1-3; TRBD1 matches at 9 bases. This CDR3 comprises 16 residues. Germline V gene lookup returns CDR1 SGHNT and CDR2 YENEEA. V shed 4 bases, J shed 2 bases, and the junction held 6 bases outside the gene matches. CDR3 nucleotides: TGTGCCAGCAGCTCCGGACAGGGGAATACTGGAAACACCATATATTTT. Protein product: CASSSGQGNTGNTIYF.

This rearrangement joins TRBV24-1 to TRBJ2-1; 7 nucleotides agree with TRBD1. CDR1 KGHDR and CDR2 SFDVKD come from the germline V gene. CDR3 length equals 12 residues. V was clipped by 10 bases and J by 5 bases; unmatched bases: 4. The CDR3 DNA sequence: TGTGCCACTCGGGACAGAAACAATGAGCAGTTCTTC. This gives the protein CATRDRNNEQFF.

The chain carries TRBV6-1 and TRBJ2-3; D might be TRBD1 (5 bases). V was cut by 2 bases and J by 2 bases, with 11 bases left in between. The germline CDR1 and CDR2 sequences are MNHNS and SASEGT. This CDR3 has 15 amino acids. The CDR3: CASSETRGNTDTQYF. The CDR3 DNA reads TGTGCCAGCAGTGAAACAAGGGGAAACACAGATACGCAGTATTTT.

J is TRBJ2-3 and V is TRBV16; no definite D call. The CDR3 length is 17 residues. CDR1 is KGHSY, CDR2 FQNENV, per germline. Trimming stripped 0 bases from V and 1 base from J, with 14 bases between. The CDR3 sequence is CASSQSSRRLGTDTQYF. The CDR3, as DNA: TGTGCCAGCAGCCAATCTTCCCGAAGGCTAGGCACAGATACGCAGTATTTT. Full variable domain (missing parts from reference TRBV16 and TRBJ2-3): GEEVAQTPKHLVRGEGQKAKLYCAPIKGHSYVFWYQQVLKNEFKFLISFQNENVFDETGMPKERFSAKCLPNSPCSLEIQATKLEDSAVYFCASSQSSRRLGTDTQYFGPGTRLTVL.

The sample holds a few counts of this clone. The chain uses TRBV5-1 and TRBJ2-2, with TRBD2 as a possible D gene (6 bases). V lost 1 base and J 3 bases, leaving 10 bases between the germline ends. CDR1 SGHRS and CDR2 YFSETQ come from the germline V gene. This CDR3 comprises 15 residues. The chain's CDR3 is CASSLIGGDTGELFF. The CDR3 DNA is TGCGCCAGCAGCTTGATTGGAGGGGACACCGGGGAGCTGTTTTTT.

The chain is built from TRBV5-1 and TRBJ2-7; D call uncertain. CDR1 is SGHRS, CDR2 YFSETQ, per germline. This CDR3 comprises 11 residues. V was clipped by 2 bases and J by 7 bases, with 7 bases between them. The CDR3 DNA sequence: TGCGCCAGCAGCTTAATGGAGGAGCAGTACTTC. Amino acids: CASSLMEEQYF. Full variable domain (remainder filled in from reference TRBV5-1 and TRBJ2-7): KAGVTQTPRYLIKTRGQQVTLSCSPISGHRSVSWYQQTPGQGLQFLFEYFSETQRNKGNFPGRFSGRQFSNSRSEMNVSTLELGDSALYLCASSLMEEQYFGPGTRLTVT.

The chain recombines TRBV19 with TRBJ1-4; maybe TRBD1 (6 bases). The CDR3 runs 12 residues. CDR1 is LNHDA and CDR2 is SQIVND in the germline V gene (reference sequence). Trimming cost V 9 bases and J 5 bases, with 10 bases left between them. As DNA, the CDR3 is TGTGCCAGCACAGGGCGGAATGAAAAACTGTTTTTT. The encoded protein is CASTGRNEKLFF.

V is TRBV5-1 and J is TRBJ2-2, with 9 bases that match TRBD2. Germline V gene data show CDR1 as SGHRS and CDR2 as YFSETQ. The CDR3 is 19 residues long. Trimming at V came to 4 bases and at J to 0 bases, leaving 13 bases not matched to a gene. The CDR3 reads CASSPTGLAGYTNTGELFF. The CDR3 DNA reads as TGCGCCAGCAGCCCAACGGGGCTAGCGGGATACACGAACACCGGGGAGCTGTTTTTT.

The gene calls are TRBV2 and TRBJ1-5; D ambiguous. The CDR3 is 13 amino acids. Trimming removed 6 bases at V and 3 bases at J, with 9 bases between. Germline CDR1 SNHLY, CDR2 FYNNEI. This CDR3 is CASSREPNQPQHF. CDR3 DNA: TGTGCCAGCAGCCGGGAGCCCAATCAGCCCCAGCATTTT. Complete variable domain (other parts from reference TRBV2 and TRBJ1-5): EPEVTQTPSHQVTQMGQEVILRCVPISNHLYFYWYRQILGQKVEFLVSFYNNEISEKSEIFDDQFSVERPDGSNFTLKIRSTKLEDSAMYFCASSREPNQPQHFGDGTRLSIL.

The chain links TRBV9 to TRBJ1-5, with D tentatively TRBD1 (5 bases). This CDR3 is 15 amino acids long. V gave up 3 bases and J gave up 0 bases, with 10 bases separating them. The germline gives CDR1 SGDLS, CDR2 YYNGEE. CDR3 protein: CASSADTYSNQPQHF. In DNA form, the CDR3 reads TGTGCCAGCAGCGCGGACACCTATAGCAATCAGCCCCAGCATTTT.

This chain connects TRBV7-2 to TRBJ1-2; D unclear. V lost 4 bases, J lost 2 bases, and 5 bases lay in between. The CDR3 has 12 amino acids. Per the germline V gene, CDR1 is SGHTA and CDR2 is FQGNSA. The CDR3 spells CASSSGNYGYTF. The DNA of the CDR3 is TGTGCCAGCAGCTCAGGAAACTATGGCTACACCTTC.

This chain uses TRBV7-2 with TRBJ2-6, with 9 bases lining up with TRBD1. This CDR3 spans 17 amino acids. CDR1 SGHTA and CDR2 FQGNSA come from the germline V gene. V dropped 6 bases and J dropped 2; count of bases not matched to a gene: 8. CDR3 nucleotide sequence: TGTGCCAGCAGGCCCGGGACAGGGATTGCTGGGGCCAACGTCCTGACTTTC. Protein sequence: CASRPGTGIAGANVLTF.

V and J are TRBV9 and TRBJ2-6; unclear D gene. This CDR3 has 15 amino acids. Germline CDR1 is SGDLS and CDR2 is YYNGEE. Trimming stripped 0 bases from V and 4 bases from J, with 8 bases between. The CDR3 nucleotides are TGTGCCAGCAGCGTAGAATCTCAGGGGGCCAACGTCCTGACTTTC. This sequence encodes CASSVESQGANVLTF.

V and J are TRBV21-1 and TRBJ2-4; the DNA was not compared with TRBD2, the D call given in the table. TRBV21-1 is labeled a pseudogene. CDR3 length equals 13 residues. The CDR3 DNA sequence: TGTGCCCCGGCCGAGGTCGAGGTTAACATTCAGTACTTC. Protein sequence: CAPAEVEVNIQYF.

There are a few counts of this clone. The V and J genes are TRBV5-4 and TRBJ2-4; TRBD1 aligns across 8 bases. V shed 4 bases and J 1 base; nucleotides not matched to a gene: 4. Germline CDR1 reads SGHNT; CDR2 reads YYREEE (reference sequence). CDR3 length equals 15 residues. CDR3 protein: CASSTRTGAKNIQYF. CDR3 in DNA: TGTGCCAGCAGCACCCGGACAGGGGCCAAAAACATTCAGTACTTC.

The genes are TRBV6-5 and TRBJ2-2; no definite D call. Per germline, CDR1 MNHEY and CDR2 SVGAGI. V lost 2 bases and J 3 bases, leaving 10 bases between the germline ends. This CDR3 has 15 residues. In DNA, the CDR3 is TGTGCCAGCAGTTACGAGACTGGGTACACCGGGGAGCTGTTTTTT. It translates to CASSYETGYTGELFF.

This clone was observed a single time. The chain combines TRBV19 with TRBJ1-1; 7 bases map to TRBD1. V dropped 6 bases and J dropped 10; count of bases not matched to a gene: 17. The germline gives CDR1 LNHDA, CDR2 SQIVND (reference sequence). The CDR3 has 15 residues. The CDR3 region has the DNA TGTGCCAGTAGCTCCCAAGATTATAGACAGGGACGAGCTTTCTTT. Translating gives CASSSQDYRQGRAFF.

The sample holds a few counts of this clone. The chain is built from TRBV7-2 and TRBJ1-6; TRBD1 aligns across 8 bases. CDR1 is SGHTA and CDR2 is FQGNSA in the germline V gene. The V segment lost 1 base and the J segment 7 bases; nucleotides outside the gene matches: 6. The CDR3 runs to 16 residues. For the CDR3, the DNA is TGTGCCAGCAGCTTAGGCAGGGGGCTTGGGAATTCACCCCTCCACTTT. It translates to CASSLGRGLGNSPLHF.

The chain couples TRBV30 to TRBJ2-3; 9 nucleotides agree with TRBD2. This CDR3 is built from 16 residues. V shed 0 bases and J 2 bases; nucleotides not matched to a gene: 6. Germline-derived CDR1 and CDR2 are GTSNPN and SVGIG (reference sequence). The CDR3: CAWSVGSSGATDTQYF. CDR3 sequence (DNA): TGTGCCTGGAGTGTAGGGTCTAGCGGGGCCACAGATACGCAGTATTTT.

This chain joins TRBV2 and TRBJ1-1; D is perhaps TRBD1 (5 bases). V was cut by 5 bases and J by 0 bases, with 13 bases left in between. This CDR3 comprises 15 residues. Germline CDR1 and CDR2: SNHLY and FYNNEI. CDR3 nucleotide sequence: TGTGCCAGCAGTCTAACGGACACCTTGAACACTGAAGCTTTCTTT. This sequence encodes CASSLTDTLNTEAFF.

This chain connects TRBV7-2 to TRBJ2-3; 9 bases are shared with TRBD1. V lost 3 bases to trimming and J lost 5 bases; unmatched junction nucleotides: 6. Germline CDR1 and CDR2: SGHTA and FQGNSA. The CDR3 has 15 amino acids. The CDR3 nucleotides read TGTGCCAGCAGCTTCCGGGACAGGGCGGAAGATACGCAGTATTTT. Translating gives CASSFRDRAEDTQYF.

The chain recombines TRBV14 with TRBJ1-2; no clear D. Germline loops: CDR1 SGHDN, CDR2 FVKESK. Trimming left V 1 base short and J 2 bases short, with 11 bases between. The CDR3 has 15 amino acids. The CDR3 region is CASSQGLEVNYGYTF. DNA for the CDR3: TGTGCCAGCAGCCAAGGTTTGGAGGTGAACTATGGCTACACCTTC.

The chain carries TRBV27 and TRBJ2-1, with D possibly being TRBD1 (7 bases). V was clipped by 3 bases and J by 4 bases, with 13 bases between them. Germline V lookup: CDR1 MNHEY, CDR2 SMNVEV (reference sequence). The CDR3 runs 15 residues. For the CDR3, the DNA is TGTGCCAGCAGTTTGGAGGGACAGATATACAATGAGCAGTTCTTC. This translates into CASSLEGQIYNEQFF.

The rearrangement joins TRBV19 to TRBJ2-1; no definite D call. Trimming pared 0 bases from V and 6 bases from J, leaving 6 bases between. Germline values: CDR1 LNHDA, CDR2 SQIVND (reference sequence). The CDR3 has 13 amino acids. CDR3 region: CASSIELANEQFF. CDR3 bases: TGTGCCAGTAGTATAGAACTTGCCAATGAGCAGTTCTTC.

The V call is TRBV29-1, the J call TRBJ2-3; TRBD1 matches at 11 bases. V shed 7 bases and J 5 bases; nucleotides not matched to a gene: 8. Germline V gene data show CDR1 as SQVTM and CDR2 as ANQGSEA. This CDR3 region has 14 residues. CDR3 residues: CSARGQGEVDTQYF. CDR3 DNA: TGCAGCGCTAGGGGACAGGGGGAGGTAGATACGCAGTATTTT.